This T cell receptor (beta chain) came from a study of T cell responses to AZD1222 COVID-19 vaccine. Clones were read by immunoSEQ multiplex PCR, and TCRdb kept only the in-frame ones, dropping some. The sample shows about 94,000 clones, 75% to 90% of them seen only once. This CDR3 has 13 amino acids. Germline-derived CDR1 and CDR2 are MNHEY and SVGAGI. V lost 2 bases, J lost 5 bases, and 7 bases lay in between. The sequencing used peripheral blood, collected 28 days after the second AZD1222 dose. The sequence was collected from an adult who received the AZD1222 COVID-19 vaccine. The chain carries TRBV6-5 and TRBJ2-4; no definite D call. The CDR3 sequence: CASSYRAQNIQYF. The DNA of the CDR3 is TGTGCCAGCAGTTACAGGGCGCAAAACATTCAGTACTTC.